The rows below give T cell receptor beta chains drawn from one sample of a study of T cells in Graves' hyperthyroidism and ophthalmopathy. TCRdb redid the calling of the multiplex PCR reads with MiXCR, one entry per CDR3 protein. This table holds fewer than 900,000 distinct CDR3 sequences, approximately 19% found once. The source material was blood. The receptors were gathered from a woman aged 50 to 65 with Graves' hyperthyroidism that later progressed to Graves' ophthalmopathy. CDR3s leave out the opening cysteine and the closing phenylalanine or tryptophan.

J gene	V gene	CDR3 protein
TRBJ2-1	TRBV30	AWRYSGGYNEQF
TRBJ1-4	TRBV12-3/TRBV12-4	ASSRQGARTNEKLF
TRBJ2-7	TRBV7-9	ASSLGRGSIYEQY
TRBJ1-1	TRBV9	ASSAAQEDTEAF
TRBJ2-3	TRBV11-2	ASSSGLNTDTQY
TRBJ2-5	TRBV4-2	ASSQEAGGPETQY
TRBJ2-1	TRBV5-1	ASSYSTGMDEQF
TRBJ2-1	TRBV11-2	ASSLANEPYNEQF
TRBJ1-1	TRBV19	ASSPRTGLNEAF
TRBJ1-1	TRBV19	ASSIVWGGAF
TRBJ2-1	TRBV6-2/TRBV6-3	ASSYSGGKVQF
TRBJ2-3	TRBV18	ASSPGTGDADTQY
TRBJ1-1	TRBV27	ATRGALNTEAF
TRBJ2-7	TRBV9	ASSVEIRGNEQY
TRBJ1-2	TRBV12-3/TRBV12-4	ASSYGVYGYT
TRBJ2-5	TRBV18	ASSPRGTRRQETQY
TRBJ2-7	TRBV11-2	ASSLEYFYEQY
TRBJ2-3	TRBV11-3	ASSFLGGVGSTQY
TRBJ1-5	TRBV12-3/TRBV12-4	ASWPGLGQPQH
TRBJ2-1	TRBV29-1	SVASGGNNEQF
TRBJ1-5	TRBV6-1	ASSPTARQPQH
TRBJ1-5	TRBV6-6	ASSYSGGQGNQPQH
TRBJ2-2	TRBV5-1	ASSLKGAEAGELF
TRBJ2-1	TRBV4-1	ASSQAFLAVEQF
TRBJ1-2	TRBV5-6	ASSLGQGAHGYT
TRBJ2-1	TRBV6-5	ASSYSISDSSYNEQF